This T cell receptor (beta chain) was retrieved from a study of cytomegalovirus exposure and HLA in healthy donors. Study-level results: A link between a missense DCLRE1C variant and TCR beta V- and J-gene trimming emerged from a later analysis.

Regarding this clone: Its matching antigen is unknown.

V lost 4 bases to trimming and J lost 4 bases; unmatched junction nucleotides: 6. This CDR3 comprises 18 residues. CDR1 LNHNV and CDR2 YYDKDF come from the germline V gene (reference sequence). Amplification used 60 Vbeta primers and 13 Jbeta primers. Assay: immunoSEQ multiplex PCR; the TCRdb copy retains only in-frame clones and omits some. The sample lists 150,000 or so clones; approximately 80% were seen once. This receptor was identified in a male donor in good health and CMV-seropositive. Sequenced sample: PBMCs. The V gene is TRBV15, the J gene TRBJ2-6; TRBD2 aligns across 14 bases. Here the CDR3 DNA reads TGTGCCACCAGCATCCGACTAGCGGGAGGGTCCGGGGCCAACGTCCTGACTTTC. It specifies CATSIRLAGGSGANVLTF.